Each of the 8 T cell receptor beta chains below was sequenced from the same sample in a study of cytomegalovirus exposure and HLA in healthy donors. Primers included in the PCR were 60 Vbeta and 13 Jbeta primers. Repertoires were generated with immunoSEQ multiplex PCR, while TCRdb's copy carries only in-frame clones and drops some. Of over 150,000 clones in the sample, roughly 80% were seen once. Sample: PBMCs. Source of these receptors: a male donor in good health and CMV-seronegative.

The J gene is TRBJ2-5, the V gene TRBV20-1; no reliable D call. The germline V gene has CDR1 DFQATT and CDR2 SNEGSKA (reference sequence). The CDR3 contains 10 residues. V dropped 5 bases and J dropped 4 bases, with 5 bases sitting between them. The CDR3 DNA is TGCAGTGCTGCAGGAGAGACCCAGTACTTC. Amino acids: CSAAGETQYF.

The table lists this clone with a few counts. The chain recombines TRBV30 with TRBJ2-2; possibly TRBD1 for D (5 bases). This CDR3 has 12 residues. The V gene lost 2 bases and the J gene lost 10 bases, with 11 bases spanning the gap. Germline CDR1 is GTSNPN and CDR2 is SVGIG (reference sequence). The CDR3 loop is CAWSPLGEELFF. In DNA form, the CDR3 reads TGTGCCTGGAGTCCTCTAGGGGAGGAGCTGTTTTTT.

This chain connects TRBV5-6 to TRBJ1-2, with 10 bases that match TRBD1. J was trimmed by 5 bases and V by 3 bases; bases with no gene match: 4. The CDR3 extends over 14 amino acids. Germline-derived CDR1 and CDR2 are SGHDT and YYEEEE. The CDR3 sequence: CASSWGQGIYGYTF. The CDR3, as DNA: TGTGCCAGCAGCTGGGGACAGGGGATATATGGCTACACCTTC.

The chain has TRBV6-5 and TRBJ1-5; 7 positions match TRBD1. The CDR3 length is 14 residues. The trim removed 7 bases at V and 3 bases at J, leaving 6 bases unmatched. Germline lookup yields CDR1 MNHEY and CDR2 SVGAGI. CDR3 protein: CASNPTGDNQPQHF. CDR3 bases: TGTGCCAGCAATCCAACAGGGGACAATCAGCCCCAGCATTTT.

The chain has TRBV5-1 and TRBJ1-1; no reliable D call. V gave up 5 bases and J gave up 2 bases, with 13 bases separating them. Germline CDR1 is SGHRS and CDR2 is YFSETQ. The CDR3 is made up of 14 amino acids. CDR3 in amino acids: CASRNQDYNTEAFF. CDR3 sequence (DNA): TGCGCCAGCAGGAATCAGGACTATAACACTGAAGCTTTCTTT.

The chain uses TRBV25-1 and TRBJ2-2; TRBD2 might be the D (5 bases). The V gene lost 2 bases and the J gene lost 7 bases, with 14 bases spanning the gap. From germline, CDR1 is MGHDK and CDR2 SYGVNS. The length of the CDR3 is 15 residues. The CDR3 loop is CASSEGGKRDGELFF. The CDR3 DNA reads as TGTGCCAGCAGTGAAGGTGGGAAGAGGGACGGGGAGCTGTTTTTT.

V is TRBV7-9 and J is TRBJ1-3; 10 bases agree with TRBD1. There are 13 residues in the CDR3. Germline CDR1 SEHNR, CDR2 FQNEAQ (reference sequence). After removal of 2 bases from V and 13 bases from J, the junction contained 5 bases not matched to a gene. In DNA, the CDR3 is TGTGCCAGCAGCTTACGACAGGGGGCGCAGATATATTTT. Translated: CASSLRQGAQIYF. Filled out from reference TRBV7-9 and TRBJ1-3, the complete variable domain reads DTGVSQNPRHKITKRGQNVTFRCDPISEHNRLYWYRQTLGQGPEFLTYFQNEAQLEKSRLLSDRFSAERPKGSFSTLEIQRTEQGDSAMYLCASSLRQGAQIYFGEGSWLTVV.

The table lists this clone with a count of one. The genes are TRBV5-1 and TRBJ1-3; TRBD1 matches at 7 bases. CDR1 is SGHRS and CDR2 is YFSETQ in the germline V gene. After removal of 0 bases from V and 4 bases from J, the junction contained 4 bases not matched to a gene. This CDR3 comprises 15 residues. CDR3 protein: CASSLEGAAGNTIYF. In DNA, the CDR3 is TGCGCCAGCAGCTTGGAGGGGGCCGCAGGAAACACCATATATTTT.